The present entry profiles one T cell receptor beta chain with its context. The antigen remains undetermined. The data originate from a study of cytomegalovirus exposure and HLA in healthy donors. Overall study findings and caveats: Reports showed the classifier diagnosing cytomegalovirus status with high specificity and sensitivity. Among TCR sequences, most were rare, though some public TCRs appeared in many donors.

The donors were part of the approximately 130-subject validation cohort, which stood apart from the approximately 670-subject first cohort. The method was immunoSEQ multiplex PCR; TCRdb's version includes in-frame clones alone and lacks a portion of them. The profile shows over 200,000 clones, less than 95% of them singletons. Germline CDR1 reads MNHEY; CDR2 reads SVGAGI. V shed 2 bases and J shed 4 bases, with 17 bases lying between them. CDR3 length: 16 residues. Material for sequencing was PBMCs. This TCR came from a woman in her twenties or thirties in good health and CMV-seronegative. The chain recombines TRBV6-5 with TRBJ2-5; D not certain. The CDR3 bases are TGTGCCAGCAGTTACACGGGCGGAGCCCCATCAGAGACCCAGTACTTC. Translating gives CASSYTGGAPSETQYF.